This T cell receptor (beta chain) was sequenced in a study of blood T cell repertoires in COVID-19. Whole-study context: Acute-phase and convalescent COVID-19 samples originated in the United States, Italy and Spain.

Generated by immunoSEQ multiplex PCR, the TCRdb table keeps only in-frame clones and is missing some. The repertoire holds approximately 440,000 clones, with more than 70% as singletons. Trimming stripped 3 bases from V and 3 bases from J, with 12 bases between. The CDR3 has 14 amino acids. Germline CDR1 reads SGDLS; CDR2 reads YYNGEE. The chain is built from TRBV9 and TRBJ2-5, with D tentatively TRBD2 (6 bases). This sequence was found in a woman between 50 and 59 years old with COVID-19, enrolled during active disease. Material: peripheral blood. In DNA, the CDR3 is TGTGCCAGCAGCGGGGCGGGGCCGGAAGAGACCCAGTACTTC. Translated: CASSGAGPEETQYF.